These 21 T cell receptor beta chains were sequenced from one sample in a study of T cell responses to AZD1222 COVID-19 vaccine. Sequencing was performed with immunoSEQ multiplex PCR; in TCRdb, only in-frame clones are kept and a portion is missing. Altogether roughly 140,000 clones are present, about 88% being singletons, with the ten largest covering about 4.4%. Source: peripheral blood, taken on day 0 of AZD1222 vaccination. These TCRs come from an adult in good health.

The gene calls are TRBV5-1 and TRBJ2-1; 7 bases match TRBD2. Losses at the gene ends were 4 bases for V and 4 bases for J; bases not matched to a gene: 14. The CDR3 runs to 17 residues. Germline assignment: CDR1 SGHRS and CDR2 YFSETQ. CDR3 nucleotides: TGCGCCAGCAGCCAGCCCCCGTCGGGACTATGGTACAATGAGCAGTTCTTC. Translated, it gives CASSQPPSGLWYNEQFF.

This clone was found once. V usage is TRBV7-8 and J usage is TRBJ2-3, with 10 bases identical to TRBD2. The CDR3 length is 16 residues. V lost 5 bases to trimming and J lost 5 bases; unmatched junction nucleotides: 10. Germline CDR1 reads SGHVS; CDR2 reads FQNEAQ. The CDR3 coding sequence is TGTGCCAGCAGCCCCGAACTAGCGGGGAGGGGAGATACGCAGTATTTT. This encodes CASSPELAGRGDTQYF.

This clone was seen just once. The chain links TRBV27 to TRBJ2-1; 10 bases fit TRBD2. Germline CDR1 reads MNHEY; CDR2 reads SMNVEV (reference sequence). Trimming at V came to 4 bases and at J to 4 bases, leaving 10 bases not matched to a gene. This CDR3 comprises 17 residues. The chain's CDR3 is CASSSPLTSGIYNEQFF. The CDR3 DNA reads TGTGCCAGCAGTTCTCCCCTCACTAGCGGGATTTACAATGAGCAGTTCTTC.

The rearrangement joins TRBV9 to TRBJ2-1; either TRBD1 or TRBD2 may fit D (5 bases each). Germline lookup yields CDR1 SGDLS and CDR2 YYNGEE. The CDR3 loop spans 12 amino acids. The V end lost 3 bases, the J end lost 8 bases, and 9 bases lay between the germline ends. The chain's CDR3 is CASSARGDEQFF. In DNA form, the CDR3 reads TGTGCCAGCAGCGCTAGGGGAGATGAGCAGTTCTTC.

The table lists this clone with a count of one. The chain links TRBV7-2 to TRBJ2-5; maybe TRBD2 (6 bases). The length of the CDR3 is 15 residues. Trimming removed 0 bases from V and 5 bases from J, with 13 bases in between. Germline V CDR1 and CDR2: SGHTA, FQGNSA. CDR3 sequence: CASSLAGRTRETQYF. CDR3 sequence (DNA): TGTGCCAGCAGCTTAGCTGGGAGGACAAGGGAGACCCAGTACTTC.

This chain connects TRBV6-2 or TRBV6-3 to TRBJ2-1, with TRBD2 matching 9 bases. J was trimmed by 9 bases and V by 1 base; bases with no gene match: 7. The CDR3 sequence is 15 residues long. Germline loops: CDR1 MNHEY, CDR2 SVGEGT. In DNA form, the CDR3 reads TGTGCCAGCAGTTACTTTTCTAGCGGGGTAGGTGAGCAGTTCTTC. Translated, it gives CASSYFSSGVGEQFF.

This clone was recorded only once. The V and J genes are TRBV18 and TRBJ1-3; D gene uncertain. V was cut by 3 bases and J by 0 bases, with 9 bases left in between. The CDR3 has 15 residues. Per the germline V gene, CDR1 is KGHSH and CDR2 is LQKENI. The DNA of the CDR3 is TGTGCCAGCTCACCGGTGGAGAACTCTGGAAACACCATATATTTT. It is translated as CASSPVENSGNTIYF.

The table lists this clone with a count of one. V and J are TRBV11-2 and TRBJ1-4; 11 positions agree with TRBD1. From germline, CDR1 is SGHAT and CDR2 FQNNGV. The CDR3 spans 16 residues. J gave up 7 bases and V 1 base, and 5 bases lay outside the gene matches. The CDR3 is CASSLATGTGGEKLFF. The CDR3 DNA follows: TGTGCCAGCAGCTTAGCTACGGGGACAGGGGGTGAAAAACTGTTTTTT.

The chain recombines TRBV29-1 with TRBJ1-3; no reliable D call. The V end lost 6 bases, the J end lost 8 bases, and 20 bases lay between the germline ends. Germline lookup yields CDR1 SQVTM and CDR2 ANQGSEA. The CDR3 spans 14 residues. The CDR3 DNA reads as TGCAGCGTCCAGACTCCCCGATTCGCGGACACCATATATTTT. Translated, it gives CSVQTPRFADTIYF.

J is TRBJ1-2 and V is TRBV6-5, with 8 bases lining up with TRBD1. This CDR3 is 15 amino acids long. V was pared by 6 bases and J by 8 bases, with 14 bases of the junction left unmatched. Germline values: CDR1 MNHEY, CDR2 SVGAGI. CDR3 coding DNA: TGTGCCAGCAGCTCAGGGACAGGCCGATGGGAGGGCTACACCTTC. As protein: CASSSGTGRWEGYTF.

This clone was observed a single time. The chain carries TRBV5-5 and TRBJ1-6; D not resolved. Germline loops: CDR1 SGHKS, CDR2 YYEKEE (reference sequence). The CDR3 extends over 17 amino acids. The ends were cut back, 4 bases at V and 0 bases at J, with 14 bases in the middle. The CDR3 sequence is CASSHTAPSSYNSPLHF. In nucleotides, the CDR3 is TGTGCCAGCAGCCACACAGCTCCGAGCTCCTATAATTCACCCCTCCACTTT.

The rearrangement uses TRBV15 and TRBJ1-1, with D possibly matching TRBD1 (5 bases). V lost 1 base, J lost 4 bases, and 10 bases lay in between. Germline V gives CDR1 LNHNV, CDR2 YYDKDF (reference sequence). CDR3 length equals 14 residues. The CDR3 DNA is TGTGCCACCAGCAGAGGGGGGGATCTCACTGAAGCTTTCTTT. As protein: CATSRGGDLTEAFF.

The CDR3 DNA sequence: TGTGCCAGCAGCTTGTCGACAGGGAAGGATACGCAGTATTTT. The encoded protein is CASSLSTGKDTQYF. The genes are TRBV7-3 and TRBJ2-3; TRBD1 matches at 7 bases. Per the germline V gene, CDR1 is SGHTA and CDR2 is FQGTGA. With 3 bases clipped from V and 6 bases from J, the junction kept 6 bases outside the gene matches. The CDR3 totals 14 residues.

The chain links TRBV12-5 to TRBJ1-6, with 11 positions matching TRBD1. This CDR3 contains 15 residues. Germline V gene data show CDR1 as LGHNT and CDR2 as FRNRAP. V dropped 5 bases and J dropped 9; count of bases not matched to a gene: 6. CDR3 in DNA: TGTGCTAGTGGTCAACGGACAGGGGGCGTTTCACCCCTCCACTTT. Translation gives CASGQRTGGVSPLHF.

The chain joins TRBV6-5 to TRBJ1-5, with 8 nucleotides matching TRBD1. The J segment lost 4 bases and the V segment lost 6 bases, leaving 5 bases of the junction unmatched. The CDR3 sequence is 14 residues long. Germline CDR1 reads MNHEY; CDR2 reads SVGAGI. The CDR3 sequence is CASSGTGANQPQHF. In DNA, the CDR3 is TGTGCCAGCAGCGGGACAGGCGCAAATCAGCCCCAGCATTTT.

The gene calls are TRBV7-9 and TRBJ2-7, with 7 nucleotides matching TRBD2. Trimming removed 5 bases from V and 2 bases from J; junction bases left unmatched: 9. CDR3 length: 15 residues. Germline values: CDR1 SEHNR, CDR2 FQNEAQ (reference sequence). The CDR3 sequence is CASSERQGLPYEQYF. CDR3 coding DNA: TGTGCCAGCAGCGAGCGTCAGGGACTACCCTACGAGCAGTACTTC.

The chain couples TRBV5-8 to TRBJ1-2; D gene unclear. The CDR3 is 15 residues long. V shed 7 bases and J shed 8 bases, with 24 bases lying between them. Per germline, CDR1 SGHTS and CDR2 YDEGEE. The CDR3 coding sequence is TGTGCCAGCCCCCCGGCAGGAGATCTCTCGTTGGGCTACACCTTC. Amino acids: CASPPAGDLSLGYTF. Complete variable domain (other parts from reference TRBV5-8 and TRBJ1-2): EAGVTQSPTHLIKTRGQQATLRCSPISGHTSVYWYQQALGLGLQFLLWYDEGEERNRGNFPPRFSGRQFPNYSSELNVNALELEDSALYLCASPPAGDLSLGYTFGSGTRLTVV.

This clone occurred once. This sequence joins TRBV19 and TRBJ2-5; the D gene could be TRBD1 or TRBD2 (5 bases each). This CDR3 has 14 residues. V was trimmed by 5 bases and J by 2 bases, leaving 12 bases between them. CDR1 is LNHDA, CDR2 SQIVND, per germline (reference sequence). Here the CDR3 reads CASSGAAEQETQYF. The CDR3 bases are TGTGCCAGTAGTGGGGCAGCGGAACAAGAGACCCAGTACTTC.

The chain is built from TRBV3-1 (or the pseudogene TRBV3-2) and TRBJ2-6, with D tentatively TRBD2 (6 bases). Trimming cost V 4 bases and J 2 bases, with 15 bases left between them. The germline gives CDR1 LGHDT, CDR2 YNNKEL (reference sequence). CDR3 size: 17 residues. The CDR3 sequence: CASSLYHAGTGANVLTF. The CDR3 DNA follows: TGTGCCAGCAGCCTTTATCATGCGGGGACTGGGGCCAACGTCCTGACTTTC.

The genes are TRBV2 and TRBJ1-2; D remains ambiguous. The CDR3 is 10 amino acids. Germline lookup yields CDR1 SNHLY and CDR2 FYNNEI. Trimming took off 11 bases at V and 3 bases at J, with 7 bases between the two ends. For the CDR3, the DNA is TGTGCCTCTGATGACTATGGCTACACCTTC. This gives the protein CASDDYGYTF.

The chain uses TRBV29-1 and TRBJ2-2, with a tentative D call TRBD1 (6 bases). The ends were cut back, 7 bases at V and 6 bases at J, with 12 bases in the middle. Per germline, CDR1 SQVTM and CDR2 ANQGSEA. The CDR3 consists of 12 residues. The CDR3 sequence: CSAEQGPGELFF. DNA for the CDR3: TGCAGCGCAGAACAGGGACCCGGGGAGCTGTTTTTT.